The clone carrying this T cell receptor (beta chain) appeared a few times. As yet, its antigen is unknown. These data belong to a study of shared clonotypes between healthy human individuals. CDR3 size: 15 residues. V was trimmed by 3 bases and J by 4 bases, leaving 16 bases between them. Germline V gene lookup returns CDR1 MNHEY and CDR2 SMNVEV (reference sequence). Clones were sequenced by immunoSEQ multiplex PCR, and TCRdb holds only the in-frame ones, with some missing. The table has approximately 1,000,000 clones, around 82% seen once. Study-wide results and limits: Across several donors, naive CD4 shared 5% to 6%, naive CD8 3% to 3.5%, memory CD4 roughly 2.4%, memory CD8 0.35% to 0.5%. Only blood samples were collected, and tissue repertoires likely differ.

The chain uses TRBV27 and TRBJ2-7; D may be TRBD1 (6 bases). The receptor was isolated from a man between 18 and 29 years old in good health. Some clones in this sample may be carry-over from other donors' samples. Sequenced material: memory CD4+ T cells from PBMCs. Subset described: CD45RA-negative fraction. CDR3 loop: CASSFPWRQGYEQYF. The DNA for the CDR3 is TGTGCCAGCAGTTTTCCCTGGCGGCAGGGGTACGAGCAGTACTTC.